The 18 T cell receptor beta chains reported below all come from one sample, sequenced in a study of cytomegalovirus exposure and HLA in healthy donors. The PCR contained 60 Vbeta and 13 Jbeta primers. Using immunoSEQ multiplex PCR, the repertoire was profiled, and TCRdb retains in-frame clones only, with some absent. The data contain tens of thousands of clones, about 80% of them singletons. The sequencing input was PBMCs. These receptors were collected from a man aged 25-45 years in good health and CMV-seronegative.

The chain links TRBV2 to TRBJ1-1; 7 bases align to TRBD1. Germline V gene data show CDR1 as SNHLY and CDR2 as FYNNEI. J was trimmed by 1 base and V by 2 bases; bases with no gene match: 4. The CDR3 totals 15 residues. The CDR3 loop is CASSENRGSNTEAFF. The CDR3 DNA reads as TGTGCCAGCAGTGAAAACAGGGGCTCGAACACTGAAGCTTTCTTT. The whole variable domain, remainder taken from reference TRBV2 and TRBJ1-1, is EPEVTQTPSHQVTQMGQEVILRCVPISNHLYFYWYRQILGQKVEFLVSFYNNEISEKSEIFDDQFSVERPDGSNFTLKIRSTKLEDSAMYFCASSENRGSNTEAFFGQGTRLTVV.

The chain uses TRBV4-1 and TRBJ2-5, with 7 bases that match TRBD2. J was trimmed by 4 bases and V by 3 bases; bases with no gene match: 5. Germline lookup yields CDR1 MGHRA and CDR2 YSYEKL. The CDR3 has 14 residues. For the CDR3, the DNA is TGCGCCAGCAGCCATGGCGGGAGACGAGAGACCCAGTACTTC. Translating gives CASSHGGRRETQYF.

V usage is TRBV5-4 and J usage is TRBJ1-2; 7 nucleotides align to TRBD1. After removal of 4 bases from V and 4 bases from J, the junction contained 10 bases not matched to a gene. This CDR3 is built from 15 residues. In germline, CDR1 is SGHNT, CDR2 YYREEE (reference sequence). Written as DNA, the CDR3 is TGTGCCAGCAGCCACCTGGACAGGCCGGGCTATGGCTACACCTTC. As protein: CASSHLDRPGYGYTF. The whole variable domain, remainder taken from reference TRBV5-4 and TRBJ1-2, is ETGVTQSPTHLIKTRGQQVTLRCSSQSGHNTVSWYQQALGQGPQFIFQYYREEENGRGNFPPRFSGLQFPNYSSELNVNALELDDSALYLCASSHLDRPGYGYTFGSGTRLTVV.

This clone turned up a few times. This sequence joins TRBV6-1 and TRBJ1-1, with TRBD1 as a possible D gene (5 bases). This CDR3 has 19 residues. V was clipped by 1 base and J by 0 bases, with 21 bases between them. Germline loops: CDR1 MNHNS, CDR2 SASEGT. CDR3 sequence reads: CASSEENQGLLYMNTEAFF. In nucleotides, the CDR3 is TGTGCCAGCAGTGAAGAAAACCAGGGCCTACTCTACATGAACACTGAAGCTTTCTTT.

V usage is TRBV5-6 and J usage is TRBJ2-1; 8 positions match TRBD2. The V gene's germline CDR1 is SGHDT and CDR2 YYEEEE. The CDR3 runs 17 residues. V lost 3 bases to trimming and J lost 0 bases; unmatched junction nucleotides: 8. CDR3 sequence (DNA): TGTGCCAGCAGCTCGCGCGGGGCGGGAGGCTCCTACAATGAGCAGTTCTTC. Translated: CASSSRGAGGSYNEQFF.

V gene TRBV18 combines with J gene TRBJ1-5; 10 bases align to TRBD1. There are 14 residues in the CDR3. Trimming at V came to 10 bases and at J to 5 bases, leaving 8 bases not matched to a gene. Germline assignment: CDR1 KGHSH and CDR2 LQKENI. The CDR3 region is CATTTGGSDQPQHF. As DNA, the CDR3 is TGTGCCACGACGACAGGGGGCAGTGATCAGCCCCAGCATTTT.

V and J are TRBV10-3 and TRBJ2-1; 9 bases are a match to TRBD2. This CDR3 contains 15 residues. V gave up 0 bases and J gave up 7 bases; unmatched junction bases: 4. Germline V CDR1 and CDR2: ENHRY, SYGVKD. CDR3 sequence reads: CAISESLAGINEQFF. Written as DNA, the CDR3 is TGTGCCATCAGTGAGTCTCTAGCGGGAATTAATGAGCAGTTCTTC.

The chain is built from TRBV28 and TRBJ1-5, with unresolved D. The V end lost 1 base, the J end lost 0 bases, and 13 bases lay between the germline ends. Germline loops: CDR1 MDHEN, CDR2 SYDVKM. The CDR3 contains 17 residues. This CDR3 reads CASSLLIPSYSNQPQHF. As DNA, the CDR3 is TGTGCCAGCAGTTTATTAATCCCAAGCTATAGCAATCAGCCCCAGCATTTT.

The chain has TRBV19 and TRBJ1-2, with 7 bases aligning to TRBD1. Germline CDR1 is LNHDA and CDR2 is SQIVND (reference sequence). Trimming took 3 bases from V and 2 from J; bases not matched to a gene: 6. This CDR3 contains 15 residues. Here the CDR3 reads CASSIGTAQNYGYTF. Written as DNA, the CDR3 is TGTGCCAGTAGTATTGGGACAGCTCAAAACTATGGCTACACCTTC.

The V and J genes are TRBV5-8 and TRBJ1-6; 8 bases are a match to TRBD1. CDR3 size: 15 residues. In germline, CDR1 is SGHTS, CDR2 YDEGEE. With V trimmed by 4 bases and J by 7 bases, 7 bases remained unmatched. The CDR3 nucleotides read TGTGCCAGCAGCACGGCAGACAGGGGAAATTCACCCCTCCACTTT. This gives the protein CASSTADRGNSPLHF.

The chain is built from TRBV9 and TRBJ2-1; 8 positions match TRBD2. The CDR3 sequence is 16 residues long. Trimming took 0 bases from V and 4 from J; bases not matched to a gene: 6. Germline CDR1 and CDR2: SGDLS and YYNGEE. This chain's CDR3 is CASSVVGSGGYNEQFF. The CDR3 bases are TGTGCCAGCAGCGTAGTAGGAAGCGGGGGATACAATGAGCAGTTCTTC.

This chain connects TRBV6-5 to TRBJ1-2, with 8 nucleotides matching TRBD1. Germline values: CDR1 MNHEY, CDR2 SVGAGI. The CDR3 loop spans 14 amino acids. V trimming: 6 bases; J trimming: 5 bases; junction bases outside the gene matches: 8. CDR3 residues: CASRNRGEWYGYTF. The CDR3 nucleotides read TGTGCCAGCAGAAACAGGGGGGAGTGGTATGGCTACACCTTC.

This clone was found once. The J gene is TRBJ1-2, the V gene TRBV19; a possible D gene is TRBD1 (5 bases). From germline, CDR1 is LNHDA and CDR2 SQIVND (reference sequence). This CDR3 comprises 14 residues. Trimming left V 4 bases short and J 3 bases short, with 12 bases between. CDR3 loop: CASSRGRVDYGYTF. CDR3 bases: TGTGCCAGTAGTAGAGGCAGGGTGGACTATGGCTACACCTTC. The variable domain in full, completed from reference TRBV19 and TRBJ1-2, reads DGGITQSPKYLFRKEGQNVTLSCEQNLNHDAMYWYRQDPGQGLRLIYYSQIVNDFQKGDIAEGYSVSREKKESFPLTVTSAQKNPTAFYLCASSRGRVDYGYTFGSGTRLTVV.

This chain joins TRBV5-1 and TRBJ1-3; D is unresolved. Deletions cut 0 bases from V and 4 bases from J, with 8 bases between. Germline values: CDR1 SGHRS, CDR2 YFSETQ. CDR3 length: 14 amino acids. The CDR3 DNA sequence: TGCGCCAGCAGCTTGGGAGGGTTAGGAAACACCATATATTTT. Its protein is CASSLGGLGNTIYF.

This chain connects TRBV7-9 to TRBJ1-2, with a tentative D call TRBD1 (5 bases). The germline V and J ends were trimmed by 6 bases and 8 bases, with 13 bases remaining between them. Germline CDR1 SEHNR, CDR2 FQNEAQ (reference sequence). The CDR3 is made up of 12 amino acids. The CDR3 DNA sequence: TGTGCCAGCAGTCTCAACCAGGGAGGCTACACCTTC. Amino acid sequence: CASSLNQGGYTF.

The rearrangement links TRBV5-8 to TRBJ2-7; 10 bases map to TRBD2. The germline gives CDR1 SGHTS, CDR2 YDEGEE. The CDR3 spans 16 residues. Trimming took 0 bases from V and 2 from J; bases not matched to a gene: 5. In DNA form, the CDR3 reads TGTGCCAGCAGCTTGGAAAGCGGGAGGGAAACCTACGAGCAGTACGTC. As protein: CASSLESGRETYEQYV.

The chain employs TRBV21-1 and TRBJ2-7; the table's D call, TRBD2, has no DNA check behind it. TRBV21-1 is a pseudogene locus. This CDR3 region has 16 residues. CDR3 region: CASSEGRGPSSYEQYV. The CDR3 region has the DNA TGTGCCAGCAGCGAAGGACGCGGGCCGAGCTCCTACGAGCAGTACGTC.

The CDR3 loop reads CASSLAGGTHEQYF. The CDR3 region has the DNA TGCGCCAGCAGCTTGGCAGGAGGGACCCACGAGCAGTACTTC. The chain combines TRBV5-1 with TRBJ2-7; maybe TRBD2 (6 bases). The CDR3 has 14 amino acids. V was clipped by 0 bases and J by 5 bases, with 12 bases between them. Per germline, CDR1 SGHRS and CDR2 YFSETQ.